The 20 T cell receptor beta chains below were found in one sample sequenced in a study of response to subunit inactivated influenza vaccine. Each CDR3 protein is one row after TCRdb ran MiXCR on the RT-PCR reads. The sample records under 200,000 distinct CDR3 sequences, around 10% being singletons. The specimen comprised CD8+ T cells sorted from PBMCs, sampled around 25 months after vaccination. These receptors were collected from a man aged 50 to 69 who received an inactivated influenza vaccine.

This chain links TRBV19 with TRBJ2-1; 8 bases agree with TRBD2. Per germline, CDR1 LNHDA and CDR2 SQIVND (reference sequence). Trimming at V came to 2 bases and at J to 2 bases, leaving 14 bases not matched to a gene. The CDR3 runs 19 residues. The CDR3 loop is CASSIIPWSSGPPYNEQFF. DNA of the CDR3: TGTGCCAGTAGTATAATTCCTTGGTCTAGCGGGCCACCCTACAATGAGCAGTTCTTC. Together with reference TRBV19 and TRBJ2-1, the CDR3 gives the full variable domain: DGGITQSPKYLFRKEGQNVTLSCEQNLNHDAMYWYRQDPGQGLRLIYYSQIVNDFQKGDIAEGYSVSREKKESFPLTVTSAQKNPTAFYLCASSIIPWSSGPPYNEQFFGPGTRLTVL.

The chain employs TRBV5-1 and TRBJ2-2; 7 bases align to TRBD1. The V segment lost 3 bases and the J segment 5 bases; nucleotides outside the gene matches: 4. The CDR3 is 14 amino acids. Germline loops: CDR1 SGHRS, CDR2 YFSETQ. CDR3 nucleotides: TGCGCCAGCAGCTATGTACAGGGGACCGGGGAGCTGTTTTTT. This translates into CASSYVQGTGELFF.

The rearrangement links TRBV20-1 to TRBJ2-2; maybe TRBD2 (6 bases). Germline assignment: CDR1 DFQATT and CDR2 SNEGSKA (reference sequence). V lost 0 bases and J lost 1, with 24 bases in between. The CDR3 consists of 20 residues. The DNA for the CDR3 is TGCAGTGCTAGAGAGATCATCGGCGGAGGGTCGGAAAAGAACACCGGGGAGCTGTTTTTT. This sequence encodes CSAREIIGGGSEKNTGELFF.

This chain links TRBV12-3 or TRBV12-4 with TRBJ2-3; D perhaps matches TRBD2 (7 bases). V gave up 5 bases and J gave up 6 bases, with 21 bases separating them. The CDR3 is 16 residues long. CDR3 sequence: CASSPTAGAPRDTQYF. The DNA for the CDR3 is TGTGCCAGCAGTCCAACTGCGGGGGCCCCAAGGGATACGCAGTATTTT.

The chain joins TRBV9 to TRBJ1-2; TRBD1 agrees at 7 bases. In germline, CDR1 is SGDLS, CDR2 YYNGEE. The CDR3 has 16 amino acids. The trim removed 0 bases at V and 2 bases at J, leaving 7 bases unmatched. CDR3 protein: CASSVAIQGDNYGYTF. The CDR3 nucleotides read TGTGCCAGCAGCGTAGCTATCCAGGGGGACAACTATGGCTACACCTTC.

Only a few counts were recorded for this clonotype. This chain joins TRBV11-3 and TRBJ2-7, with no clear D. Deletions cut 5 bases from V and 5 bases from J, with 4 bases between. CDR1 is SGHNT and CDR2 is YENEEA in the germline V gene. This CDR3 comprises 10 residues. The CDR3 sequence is CASSRNEQYF. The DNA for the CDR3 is TGTGCCAGCAGCCGTAACGAGCAGTACTTC.

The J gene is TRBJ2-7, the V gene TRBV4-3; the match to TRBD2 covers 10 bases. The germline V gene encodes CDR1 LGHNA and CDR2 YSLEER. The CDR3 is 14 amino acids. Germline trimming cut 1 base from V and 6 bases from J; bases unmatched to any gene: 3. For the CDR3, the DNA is TGCGCCAGCAGCCAAGGGCTAGCGGGAGCCGAGCAGTACTTC. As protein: CASSQGLAGAEQYF.

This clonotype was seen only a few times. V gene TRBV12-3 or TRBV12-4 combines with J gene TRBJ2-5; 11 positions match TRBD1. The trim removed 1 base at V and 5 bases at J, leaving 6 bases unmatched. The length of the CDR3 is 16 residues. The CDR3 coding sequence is TGTGCCAGCAGTTTAGAGGGGACAGGGGGGTCTGAGACCCAGTACTTC. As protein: CASSLEGTGGSETQYF.

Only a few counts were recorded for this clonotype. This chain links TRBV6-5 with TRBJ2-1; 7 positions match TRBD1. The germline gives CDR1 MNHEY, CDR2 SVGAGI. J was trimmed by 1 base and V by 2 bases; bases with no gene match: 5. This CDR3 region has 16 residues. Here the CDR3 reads CASSYAPQGSYNEQFF. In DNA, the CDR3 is TGTGCCAGCAGTTACGCCCCACAGGGGTCCTACAATGAGCAGTTCTTC.

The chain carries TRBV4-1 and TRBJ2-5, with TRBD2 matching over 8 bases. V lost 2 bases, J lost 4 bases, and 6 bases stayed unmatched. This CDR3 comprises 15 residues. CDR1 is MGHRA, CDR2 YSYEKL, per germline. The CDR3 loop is CASSQQAGDGETQYF. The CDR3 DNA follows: TGCGCCAGCAGCCAACAAGCGGGAGACGGAGAGACCCAGTACTTC.

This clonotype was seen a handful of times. The CDR3 here is CASSGQGPFDTQYF. The CDR3 nucleotides read TGTGCCAGCAGCGGACAGGGTCCATTTGATACGCAGTATTTT. The chain is built from TRBV7-2 and TRBJ2-3, with 8 bases matching TRBD1. This CDR3 spans 14 amino acids. The germline V gene encodes CDR1 SGHTA and CDR2 FQGNSA. V shed 5 bases and J 6 bases; nucleotides not matched to a gene: 7.

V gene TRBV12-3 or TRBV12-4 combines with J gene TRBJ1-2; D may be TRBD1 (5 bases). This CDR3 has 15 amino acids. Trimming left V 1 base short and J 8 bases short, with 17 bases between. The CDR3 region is CASSLDGRVNGGYTF. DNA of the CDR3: TGTGCCAGCAGTTTAGATGGCAGGGTTAACGGGGGCTACACCTTC.

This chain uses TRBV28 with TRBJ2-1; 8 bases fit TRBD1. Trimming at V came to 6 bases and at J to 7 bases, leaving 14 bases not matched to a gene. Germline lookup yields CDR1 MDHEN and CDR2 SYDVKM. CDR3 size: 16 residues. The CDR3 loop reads CASSTQYRGIVNEQFF. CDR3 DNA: TGTGCCAGCAGCACCCAATACAGGGGGATTGTGAATGAGCAGTTCTTC.

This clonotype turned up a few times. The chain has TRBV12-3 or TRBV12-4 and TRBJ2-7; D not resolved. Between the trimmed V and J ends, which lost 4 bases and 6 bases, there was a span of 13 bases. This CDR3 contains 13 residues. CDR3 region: CASSSPMDGEQYF. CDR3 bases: TGTGCCAGCAGTTCCCCCATGGACGGCGAGCAGTACTTC.

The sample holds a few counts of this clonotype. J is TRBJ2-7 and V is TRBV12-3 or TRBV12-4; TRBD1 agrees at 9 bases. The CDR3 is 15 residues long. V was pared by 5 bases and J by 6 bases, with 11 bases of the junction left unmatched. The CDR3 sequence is CASSLAWDRASEQYF. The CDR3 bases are TGTGCCAGCAGTCTCGCCTGGGACAGGGCGAGCGAGCAGTACTTC.

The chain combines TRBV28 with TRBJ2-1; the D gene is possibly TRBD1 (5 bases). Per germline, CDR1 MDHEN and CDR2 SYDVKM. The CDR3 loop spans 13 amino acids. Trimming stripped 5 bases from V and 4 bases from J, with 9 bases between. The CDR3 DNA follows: TGTGCCAGCAGTCCGACAGAATACAATGAGCAGTTCTTC. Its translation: CASSPTEYNEQFF.

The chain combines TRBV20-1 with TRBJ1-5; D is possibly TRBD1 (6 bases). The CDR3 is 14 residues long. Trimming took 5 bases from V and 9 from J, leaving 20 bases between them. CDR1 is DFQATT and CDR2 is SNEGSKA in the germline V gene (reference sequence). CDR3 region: CSAEGGRTFLPQHF. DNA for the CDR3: TGCAGTGCTGAGGGGGGCAGAACCTTCCTGCCCCAGCATTTT.

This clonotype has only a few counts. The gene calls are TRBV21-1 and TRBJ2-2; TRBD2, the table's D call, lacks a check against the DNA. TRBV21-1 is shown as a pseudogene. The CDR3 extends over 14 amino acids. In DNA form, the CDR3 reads TGTGCCAGCAGCAATAGGACTAGACTCGGGGAGCTGTTTTTT. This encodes CASSNRTRLGELFF.

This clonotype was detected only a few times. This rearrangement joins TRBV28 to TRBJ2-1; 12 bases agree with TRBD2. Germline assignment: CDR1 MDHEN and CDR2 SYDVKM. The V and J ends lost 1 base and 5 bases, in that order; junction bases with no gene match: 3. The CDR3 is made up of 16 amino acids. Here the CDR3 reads CASSLSLAGGNNEQFF. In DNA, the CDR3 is TGTGCCAGCAGTTTATCGCTAGCGGGGGGGAACAATGAGCAGTTCTTC.

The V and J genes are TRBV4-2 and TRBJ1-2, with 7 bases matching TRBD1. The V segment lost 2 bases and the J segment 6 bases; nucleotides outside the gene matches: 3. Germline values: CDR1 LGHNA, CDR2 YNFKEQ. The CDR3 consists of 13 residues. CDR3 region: CASSQTGVDGYTF. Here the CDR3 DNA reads TGTGCCAGCAGCCAAACAGGGGTCGATGGCTACACCTTC.